The clone carrying this TCR beta chain was observed many times. Its cognate antigen is unknown. As it was prepared, the TCRbeta library received unique molecular identifiers. Using its own MiXCR run on the PCR reads, TCRdb lists one record per CDR3 protein. The sample yields about 290,000 distinct CDR3 sequences, roughly 8.2% seen once. Germline loops: CDR1 MDHEN, CDR2 SYDVKM. The CDR3 totals 17 residues. V dropped 3 bases and J dropped 5; count of bases not matched to a gene: 9. The data stem from a study of T-cell reconstitution after alpha-beta-depleted transplantation in children. Broader study findings: Fresh T-cell production supplied most of the T-cell counts and diversity seen one year after transplant. Certain patients had high TCRbeta diversity at day 60, and it came from recipient T cells and thymic progenitors that survived. It was reported that alpha-beta T cells came from several hundred expanded graft clones (about two months after transplant).

The sequencing here drew on peripheral blood, taken 360 days after TCRalphabeta/CD19-depleted stem cell transplant. The sequence came from a female patient aged 2 to 10 who had a stem cell transplant for Fanconi anemia, so the T cells may come from the graft donor. The chain is built from TRBV28 and TRBJ2-1; 11 bases fit TRBD1. The CDR3 sequence is CASSLLVGQGAHNEQFF. CDR3 coding DNA: TGTGCCAGCAGTTTGCTGGTTGGACAGGGGGCACACAATGAGCAGTTCTTC.